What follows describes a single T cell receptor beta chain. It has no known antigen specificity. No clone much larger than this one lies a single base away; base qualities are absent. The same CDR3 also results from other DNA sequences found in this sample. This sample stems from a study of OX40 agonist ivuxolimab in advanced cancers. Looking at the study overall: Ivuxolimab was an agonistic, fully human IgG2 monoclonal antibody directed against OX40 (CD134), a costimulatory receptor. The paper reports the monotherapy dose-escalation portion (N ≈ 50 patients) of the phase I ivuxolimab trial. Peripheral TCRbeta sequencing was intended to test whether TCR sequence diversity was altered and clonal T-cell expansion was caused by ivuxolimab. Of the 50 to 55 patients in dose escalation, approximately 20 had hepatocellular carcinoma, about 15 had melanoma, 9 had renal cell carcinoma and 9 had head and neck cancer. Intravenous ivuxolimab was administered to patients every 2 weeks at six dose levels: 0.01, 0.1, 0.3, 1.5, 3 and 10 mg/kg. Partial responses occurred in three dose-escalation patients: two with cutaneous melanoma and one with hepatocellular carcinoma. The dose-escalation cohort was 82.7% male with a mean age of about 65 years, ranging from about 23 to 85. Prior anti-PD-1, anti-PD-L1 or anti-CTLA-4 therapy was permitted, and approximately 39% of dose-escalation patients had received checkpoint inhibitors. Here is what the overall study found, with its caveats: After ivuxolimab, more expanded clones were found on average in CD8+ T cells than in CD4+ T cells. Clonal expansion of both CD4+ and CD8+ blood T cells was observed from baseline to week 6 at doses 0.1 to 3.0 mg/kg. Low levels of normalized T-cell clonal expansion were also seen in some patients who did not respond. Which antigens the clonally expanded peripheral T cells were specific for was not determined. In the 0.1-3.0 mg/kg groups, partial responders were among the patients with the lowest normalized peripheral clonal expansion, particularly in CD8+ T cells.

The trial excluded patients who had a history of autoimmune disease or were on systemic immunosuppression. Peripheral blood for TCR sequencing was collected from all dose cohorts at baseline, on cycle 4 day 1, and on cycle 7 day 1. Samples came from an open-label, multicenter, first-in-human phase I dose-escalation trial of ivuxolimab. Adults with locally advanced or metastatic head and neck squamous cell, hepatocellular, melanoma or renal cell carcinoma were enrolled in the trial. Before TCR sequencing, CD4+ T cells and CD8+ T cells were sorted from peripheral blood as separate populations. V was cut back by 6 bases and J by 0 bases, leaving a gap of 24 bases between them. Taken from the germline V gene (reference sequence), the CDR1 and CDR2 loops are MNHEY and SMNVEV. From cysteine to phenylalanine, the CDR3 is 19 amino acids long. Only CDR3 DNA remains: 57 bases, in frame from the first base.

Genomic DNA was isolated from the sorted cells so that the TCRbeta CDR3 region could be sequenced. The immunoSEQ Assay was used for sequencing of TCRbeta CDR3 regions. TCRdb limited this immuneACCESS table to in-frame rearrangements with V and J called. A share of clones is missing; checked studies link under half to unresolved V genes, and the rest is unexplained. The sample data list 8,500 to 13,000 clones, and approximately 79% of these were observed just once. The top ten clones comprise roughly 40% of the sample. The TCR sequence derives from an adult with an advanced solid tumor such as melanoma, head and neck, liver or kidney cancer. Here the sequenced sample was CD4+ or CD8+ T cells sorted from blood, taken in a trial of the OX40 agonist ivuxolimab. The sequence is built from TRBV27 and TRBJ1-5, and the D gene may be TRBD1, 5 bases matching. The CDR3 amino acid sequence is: CASRADGTPRRNSNQPQHF. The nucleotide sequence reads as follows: TGTGCCAGCAGGGCCGACGGGACTCCCCGACGGAATAGCAATCAGCCCCAGCATTTT.